This TCR beta chain was recovered during a study of T-cell reconstitution after alpha-beta-depleted transplantation in children. Only a few counts were recorded for this clonotype. Its antigen remains unidentified. Whole-study findings and limits: Counts and diversity of T cells one year after transplant came mostly from newly produced T cells.

Unique molecular identifiers were built into the TCRbeta library. TCRdb reanalysed the PCR reads using MiXCR and keeps one entry per CDR3 protein. The sample comprises some 300,000 distinct CDR3 sequences, around 7.1% of which are singletons, and approximately 9.6% rests with the top ten. Per germline, CDR1 MNHNS and CDR2 SASEGT. V dropped 5 bases and J dropped 9; count of bases not matched to a gene: 13. CDR3 length: 14 amino acids. The sequence came from a female patient between 2 and 15 years old who had a stem cell transplant for Fanconi anemia, so the T cells may come from the graft donor. The input for sequencing was peripheral blood, taken 360 days after TCRalphabeta/CD19-depleted stem cell transplant. The V and J genes are TRBV6-1 and TRBJ2-7; 7 positions match TRBD1. The CDR3 nucleotides are TGTGCCAGCAGTACAGGGGCGGGTAGCAGGACGCAGTACTTC. As protein: CASSTGAGSRTQYF.